The T cell receptor (beta chain) under discussion was sequenced for a study of blood T cell repertoires in COVID-19. Study overall: Samples representing acute and convalescent COVID-19 were sourced from the United States, Italy and Spain.

Losses at the gene ends were 1 base for V and 7 bases for J; bases not matched to a gene: 10. This CDR3 is built from 15 residues. The V gene's germline CDR1 is MGHRA and CDR2 YSYEKL. Authors' data handling: Quantification of nucleated cells was approximated via reference gene primer amplification. Sequencing was performed with immunoSEQ multiplex PCR; in TCRdb, only in-frame clones are kept and a portion is missing. V, J and clone size were drawn from that table, and D and trimming were deduced from the DNA. The data contain 15,000 to 20,000 clones, roughly 91% of them singletons. The chain carries TRBV4-1 and TRBJ2-7, with 7 bases fitting TRBD1. The sequenced material came from peripheral blood. This receptor was taken from a human donor in a cohort sampled during active COVID-19. CDR3 residues: CASSQVFAARGEQYF. CDR3 sequence (DNA): TGCGCCAGCAGCCAAGTTTTTGCGGCCAGGGGGGAGCAGTACTTC.